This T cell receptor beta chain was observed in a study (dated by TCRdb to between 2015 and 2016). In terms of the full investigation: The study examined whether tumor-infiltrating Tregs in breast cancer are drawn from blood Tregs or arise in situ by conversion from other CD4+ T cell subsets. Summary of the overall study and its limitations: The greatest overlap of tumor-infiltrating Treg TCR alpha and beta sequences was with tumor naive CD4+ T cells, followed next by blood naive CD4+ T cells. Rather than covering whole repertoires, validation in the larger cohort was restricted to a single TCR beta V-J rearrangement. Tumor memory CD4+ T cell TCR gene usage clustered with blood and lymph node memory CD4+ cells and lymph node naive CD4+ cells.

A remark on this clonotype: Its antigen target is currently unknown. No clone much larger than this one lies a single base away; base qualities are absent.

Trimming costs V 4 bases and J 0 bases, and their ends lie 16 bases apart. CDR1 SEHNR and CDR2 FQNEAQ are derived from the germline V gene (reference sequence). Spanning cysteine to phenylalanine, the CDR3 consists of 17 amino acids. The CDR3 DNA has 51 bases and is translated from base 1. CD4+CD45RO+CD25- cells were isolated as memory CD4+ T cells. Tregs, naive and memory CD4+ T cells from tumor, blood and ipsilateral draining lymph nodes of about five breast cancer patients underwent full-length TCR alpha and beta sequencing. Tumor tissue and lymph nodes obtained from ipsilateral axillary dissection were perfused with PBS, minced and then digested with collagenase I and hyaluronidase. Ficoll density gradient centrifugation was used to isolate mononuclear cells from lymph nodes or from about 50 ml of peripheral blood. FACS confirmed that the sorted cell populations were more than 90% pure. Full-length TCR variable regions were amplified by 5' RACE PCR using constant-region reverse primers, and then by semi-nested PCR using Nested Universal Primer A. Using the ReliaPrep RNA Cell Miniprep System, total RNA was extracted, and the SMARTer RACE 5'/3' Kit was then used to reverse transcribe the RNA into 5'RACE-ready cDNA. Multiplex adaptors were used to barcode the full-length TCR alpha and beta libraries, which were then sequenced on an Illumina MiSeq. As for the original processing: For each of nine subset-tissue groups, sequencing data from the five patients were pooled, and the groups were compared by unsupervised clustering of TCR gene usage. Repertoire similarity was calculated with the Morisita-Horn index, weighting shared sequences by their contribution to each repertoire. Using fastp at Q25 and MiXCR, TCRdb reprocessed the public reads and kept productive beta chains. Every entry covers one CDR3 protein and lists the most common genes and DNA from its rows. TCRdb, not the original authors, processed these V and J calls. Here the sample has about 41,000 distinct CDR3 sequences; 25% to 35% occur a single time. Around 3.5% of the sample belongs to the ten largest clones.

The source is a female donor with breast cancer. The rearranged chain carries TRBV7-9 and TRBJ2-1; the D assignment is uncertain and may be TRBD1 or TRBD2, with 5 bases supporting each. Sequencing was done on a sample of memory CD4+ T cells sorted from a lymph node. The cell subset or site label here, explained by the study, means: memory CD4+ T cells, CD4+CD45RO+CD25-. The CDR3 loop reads CASSSTGAESSYNEQFF. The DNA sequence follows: TGTGCCAGCAGCTCCACCGGGGCCGAGAGCTCCTACAATGAGCAGTTCTTC.